This TCR beta chain was recovered during a study of T cell repertoires in cytomegalovirus infection. This clonotype turned up a few times. Each CDR3 protein gets one entry after TCRdb re-called the reads with MiXCR. The data contain more than 400,000 distinct CDR3 sequences, around 27% of them seen just once; the ten biggest clones take up less than 15%. The CDR3 totals 13 residues. Per the germline V gene, CDR1 is MGHDK and CDR2 is SYGVNS. V shed 6 bases and J shed 9 bases, with 12 bases lying between them. The sequence was obtained from a human donor in good health (CMV status not recorded). Some clones in this sample may be carry-over from other donors' samples. Material: PBMCs. V gene TRBV25-1 combines with J gene TRBJ1-6, with D hard to call. The CDR3 DNA reads as TGTGCCAGCAGACCCTCGGGAGGTTCACCCCTCCACTTT. This encodes CASRPSGGSPLHF.